This passage covers 2 T cell receptor beta chains from one sample sequenced in a study of somatic mutations in cytotoxic T cells in rheumatoid arthritis. Using immunoSEQ multiplex PCR, the repertoire was profiled, and TCRdb retains in-frame clones only, with some absent. This table has some 9,300 clones, about 89% appearing once. Sequenced sample: CD8+ T cells sorted from blood. Receptor source: a woman aged 18-35 years with rheumatoid arthritis.

The chain employs TRBV19 and TRBJ1-1; D is possibly TRBD1 (5 bases). With 6 bases removed from V and 4 bases from J, the gap between germline ends came to 18 bases. There are 15 residues in the CDR3. The V gene's germline CDR1 is LNHDA and CDR2 SQIVND (reference sequence). The chain's CDR3 is CASRVVGFQGTEAFF. The CDR3 DNA reads TGTGCCAGTAGAGTTGTGGGGTTTCAGGGCACTGAAGCTTTCTTT.

This clone occurred once. J is TRBJ2-2 and V is TRBV15, with 9 positions matching TRBD1. Germline assignment: CDR1 LNHNV and CDR2 YYDKDF (reference sequence). The V and J ends lost 5 bases and 7 bases, in that order; junction bases with no gene match: 5. The CDR3 is 14 residues long. In DNA, the CDR3 is TGTGCCACCAGCGGACAGGGGTGGAGCGGGGAGCTGTTTTTT. This encodes CATSGQGWSGELFF.